This TCR beta chain came from a study of monozygotic twins with inflammatory bowel disease. Study conclusions and caveats: Concordance status among twins (concordant versus discordant) showed no link to repertoire similarity, possibly from limited power. Any single strong signal or clonotype tied to IBD lacked support. IBD patients shared fewer clonotypes with others than healthy twins, especially with disease activity.

On this clonotype: Antigen unknown.

Total RNA amounting to 3,500 to 4,000 ng went into each TCR library. From the 5' RACE reads, TCRdb lists one entry per CDR3 protein and no DNA. This sample's table has roughly 90,000 distinct CDR3 sequences. This CDR3 has 16 residues. Germline V CDR1 and CDR2: SSHAT, FNYEAQ (reference sequence). Source material: blood. This clonotype originated in a human donor with ulcerative colitis or Crohn's disease, or a healthy co-twin of an affected twin (not recorded which). This sequence joins TRBV7-7 and TRBJ2-5; the TCRdb call, TRBD1, lacks DNA for checking. CDR3 region: CASSSTHGTKGETQYF.